The present entry profiles one TCR beta chain with its context. The CDR3 contains 14 residues. Trimming removed 3 bases from V and 1 base from J, with 7 bases in between. Germline-derived CDR1 and CDR2 are LNHDA and SQIVND (reference sequence). This specimen comes from a study of blood T cell repertoires in COVID-19. Study-level information: Researchers got acute and convalescent COVID-19 samples from the United States, Italy and Spain. T cells, B-cell-depleted T cells, or PBMCs provided the cDNA or gDNA that served as material.

In the source study's methods: Estimation of nucleated cell counts was performed using reference gene primer amplification. Generated by immunoSEQ multiplex PCR, the TCRdb table keeps only in-frame clones and is missing some. V, J and clone size are taken as reported in that table, and D and trimming were inferred from the DNA itself. Among about 24,000 clones listed, nearly 90% were seen once. Material for sequencing was peripheral blood. The chain uses TRBV19 and TRBJ1-5; the D is unclear. The sequence came from a man between 65 and 85 years old with acute or convalescent COVID-19. CDR3 residues: CASSITDSNQPQHF. CDR3 in DNA: TGTGCCAGTAGTATTACAGACAGCAATCAGCCCCAGCATTTT.